Each of the 5 T cell receptor beta chains below was sequenced from the same sample in a study of blood T cells in healthy people across ages. PCR was performed a second time for 7 to 11 cycles using a sample-barcoded 5' primer and a J-beta primer mix. TCRdb recomputed calls from the 5' RACE reads with MiXCR, one row per CDR3 protein. Seen here are about 730,000 distinct CDR3 sequences, roughly two fifths observed once, and the top ten hold 20% to 25%. Material for sequencing was blood. The origin of the receptors is a woman in her fifties or sixties in good health.

This clonotype was picked up a small number of times. CDR3 residues: CASSFDTGAREQYF. The CDR3, as DNA: TGTGCCAGCAGCTTTGACACTGGGGCGAGGGAGCAGTACTTC. This chain uses TRBV7-2 with TRBJ2-5; D tentatively fits TRBD1 or TRBD2 (5 bases each). Trimming shortened V by 3 bases and J by 11 bases, and 19 bases separated the two germline ends. Germline loops: CDR1 SGHTA, CDR2 FQGNSA. The CDR3 is 14 residues long.

This chain uses TRBV4-2 with TRBJ2-1; no definite D call. This CDR3 is 11 amino acids long. CDR1 and CDR2 from the germline V gene are LGHNA and YNFKEQ. Trimming left V 3 bases short and J 14 bases short, with 11 bases between. The CDR3 DNA is TGTGCCAGCAGCCACCCGCAGTGGGAGTTCTTC. It encodes CASSHPQWEFF.

At least ten counts were recorded for this clonotype. The chain recombines TRBV18 with TRBJ2-7, with a tentative D call TRBD1 (6 bases). V lost 4 bases and J lost 5, with 12 bases in between. The CDR3 covers 13 residues. Per the germline V gene, CDR1 is KGHSH and CDR2 is LQKENI. Written as DNA, the CDR3 is TGTGCCAGCTCACTAATACAGGGAGACGAGCAGTACTTC. Translating gives CASSLIQGDEQYF. The complete variable domain, with remaining parts taken from reference TRBV18 and TRBJ2-7, reads NAGVMQNPRHLVRRRGQEARLRCSPMKGHSHVYWYRQLPEEGLKFMVYLQKENIIDESGMPKERFSAEFPKEGPSILRIQQVVRGDSAAYFCASSLIQGDEQYFGPGTRLTVT.

This clonotype was detected a few times. The chain has TRBV6-5 and TRBJ2-1, with 10 nucleotides matching TRBD2. This CDR3 spans 18 amino acids. Per the germline V gene, CDR1 is MNHEY and CDR2 is SVGAGI. V dropped 0 bases and J dropped 8; count of bases not matched to a gene: 13. The CDR3 is CASSYSRGAGGQGDEQFF. The CDR3 nucleotides read TGTGCCAGCAGTTACTCCCGAGGAGCGGGGGGGCAAGGTGATGAGCAGTTCTTC.

The V gene is TRBV27, the J gene TRBJ2-7; D ambiguous. Looked up from germline, CDR1 is MNHEY and CDR2 is SMNVEV (reference sequence). CDR3 size: 12 residues. With 8 bases removed from V and 4 bases from J, the gap between germline ends came to 12 bases. Written as DNA, the CDR3 is TGTGCCAGCTGGCGGATGGGGTACGAGCAGTACTTC. Its translation: CASWRMGYEQYF.